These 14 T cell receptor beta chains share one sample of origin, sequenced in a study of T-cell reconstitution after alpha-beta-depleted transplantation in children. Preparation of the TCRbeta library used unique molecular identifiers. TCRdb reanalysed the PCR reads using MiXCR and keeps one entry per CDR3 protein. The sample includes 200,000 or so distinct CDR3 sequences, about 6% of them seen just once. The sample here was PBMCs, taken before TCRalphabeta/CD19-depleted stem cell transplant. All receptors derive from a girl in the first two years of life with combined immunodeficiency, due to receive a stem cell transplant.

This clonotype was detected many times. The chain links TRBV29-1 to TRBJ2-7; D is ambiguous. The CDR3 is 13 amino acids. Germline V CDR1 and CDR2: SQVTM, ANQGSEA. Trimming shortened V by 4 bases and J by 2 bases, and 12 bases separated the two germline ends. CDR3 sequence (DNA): TGCAGCGTTGGAGTCGTAGGAGCCTACGAGCAGTACTTC. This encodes CSVGVVGAYEQYF.

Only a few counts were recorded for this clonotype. The CDR3 here is CASSIQFSGYNEQFF. The DNA for the CDR3 is TGTGCCAGTAGTATCCAGTTCTCCGGGTACAATGAGCAGTTCTTC. The V call is TRBV19, the J call TRBJ2-1; no firm D call. The CDR3 runs 15 residues. Germline CDR1 is LNHDA and CDR2 is SQIVND (reference sequence). The V and J ends lost 3 bases and 4 bases respectively, with 13 bases between them. Looking up the rest from reference TRBV19 and TRBJ2-1 gives the full variable domain: DGGITQSPKYLFRKEGQNVTLSCEQNLNHDAMYWYRQDPGQGLRLIYYSQIVNDFQKGDIAEGYSVSREKKESFPLTVTSAQKNPTAFYLCASSIQFSGYNEQFFGPGTRLTVL.

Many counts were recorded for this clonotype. The CDR3 loop is CSAGTADSYEQYF. In DNA, the CDR3 is TGCAGTGCTGGGACAGCCGACTCCTACGAGCAGTACTTC. This rearrangement joins TRBV20-1 to TRBJ2-7; 7 nucleotides align to TRBD1. CDR3 length: 13 amino acids. From germline, CDR1 is DFQATT and CDR2 SNEGSKA (reference sequence). J was trimmed by 0 bases and V by 5 bases; bases with no gene match: 4.

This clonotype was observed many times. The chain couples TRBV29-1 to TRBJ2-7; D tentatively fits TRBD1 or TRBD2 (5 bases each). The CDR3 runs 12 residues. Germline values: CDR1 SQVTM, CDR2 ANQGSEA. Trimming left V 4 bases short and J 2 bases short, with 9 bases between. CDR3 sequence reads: CSVVGTPYEQYF. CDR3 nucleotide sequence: TGCAGCGTTGTTGGGACGCCCTACGAGCAGTACTTC.

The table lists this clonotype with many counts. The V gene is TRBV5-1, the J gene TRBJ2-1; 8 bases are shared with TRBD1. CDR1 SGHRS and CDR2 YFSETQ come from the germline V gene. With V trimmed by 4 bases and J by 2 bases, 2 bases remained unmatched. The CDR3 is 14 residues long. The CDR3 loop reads CASSGQGTYNEQFF. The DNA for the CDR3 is TGCGCCAGCAGCGGACAGGGCACCTACAATGAGCAGTTCTTC.

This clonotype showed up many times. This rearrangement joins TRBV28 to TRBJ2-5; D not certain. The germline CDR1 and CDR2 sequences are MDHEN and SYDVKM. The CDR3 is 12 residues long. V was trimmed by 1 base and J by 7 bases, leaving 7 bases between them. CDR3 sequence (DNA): TGTGCCAGCAGTTTATTATCTGGGACCCAGTACTTC. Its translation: CASSLLSGTQYF.

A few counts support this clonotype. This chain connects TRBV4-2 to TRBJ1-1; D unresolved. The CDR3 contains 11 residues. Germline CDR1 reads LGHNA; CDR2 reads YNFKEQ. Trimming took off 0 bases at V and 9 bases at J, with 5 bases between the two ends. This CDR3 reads CASSQDSQAFF. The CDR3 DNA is TGTGCCAGCAGCCAAGACAGTCAAGCTTTCTTT.

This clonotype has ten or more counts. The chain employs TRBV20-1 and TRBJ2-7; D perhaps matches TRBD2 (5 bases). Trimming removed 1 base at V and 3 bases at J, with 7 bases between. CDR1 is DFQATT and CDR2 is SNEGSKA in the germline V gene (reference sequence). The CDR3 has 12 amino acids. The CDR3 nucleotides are TGCAGTGCTAGAGCCCGGGACTACGAGCAGTACTTC. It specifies CSARARDYEQYF.

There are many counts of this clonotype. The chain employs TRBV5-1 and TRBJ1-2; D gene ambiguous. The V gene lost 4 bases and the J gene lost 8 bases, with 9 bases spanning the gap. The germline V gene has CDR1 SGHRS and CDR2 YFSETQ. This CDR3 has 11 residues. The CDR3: CASSNEVGYTF. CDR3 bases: TGCGCCAGCAGCAATGAAGTCGGCTACACCTTC.

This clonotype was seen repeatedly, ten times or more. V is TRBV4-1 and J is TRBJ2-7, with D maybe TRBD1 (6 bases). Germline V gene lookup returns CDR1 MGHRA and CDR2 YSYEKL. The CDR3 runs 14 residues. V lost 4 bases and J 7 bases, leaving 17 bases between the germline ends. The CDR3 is CASSPSDRFREQYF. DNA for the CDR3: TGCGCCAGCAGCCCGAGCGACAGGTTCAGAGAGCAGTACTTC.

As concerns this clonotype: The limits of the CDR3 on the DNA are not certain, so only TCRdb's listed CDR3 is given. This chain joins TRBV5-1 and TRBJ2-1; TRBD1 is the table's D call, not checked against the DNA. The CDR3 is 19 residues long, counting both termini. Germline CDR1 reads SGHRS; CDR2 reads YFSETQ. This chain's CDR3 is CASSQYFGVQGWVYNEQFF.

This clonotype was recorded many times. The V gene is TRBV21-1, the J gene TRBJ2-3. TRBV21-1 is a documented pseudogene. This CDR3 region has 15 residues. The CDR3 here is CASSKSAGGTDTQYF. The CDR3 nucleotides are TGTGCCAGCAGCAAATCCGCCGGCGGCACAGATACGCAGTATTTT.

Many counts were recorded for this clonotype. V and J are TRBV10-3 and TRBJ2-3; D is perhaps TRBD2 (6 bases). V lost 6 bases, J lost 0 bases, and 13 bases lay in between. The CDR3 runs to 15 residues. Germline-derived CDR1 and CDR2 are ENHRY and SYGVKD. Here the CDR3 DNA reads TGTGCCATCAGGTCTAGCGATACTAGCACAGATACGCAGTATTTT. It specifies CAIRSSDTSTDTQYF.

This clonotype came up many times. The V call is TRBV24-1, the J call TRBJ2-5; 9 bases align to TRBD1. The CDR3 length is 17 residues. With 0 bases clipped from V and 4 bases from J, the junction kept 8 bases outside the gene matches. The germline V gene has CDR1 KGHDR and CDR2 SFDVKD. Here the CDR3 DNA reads TGTGCCACCAGTGATTTGGGGAGGACAGGGGAGAGAGAGACCCAGTACTTC. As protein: CATSDLGRTGERETQYF.